The clone carrying this T cell receptor beta chain appeared many times. What it binds is not known. Ligated cDNA underwent four rounds of PCR with nested alpha and beta constant region primers and SP2. TCRdb re-called the UMI-ligation and nested PCR reads through MiXCR, storing one row per CDR3 protein. This repertoire shows tens of thousands of distinct CDR3 sequences, 11% found once; its top ten account for roughly 3.9%. There are 14 residues in the CDR3. Looked up from germline, CDR1 is SEHNR and CDR2 is FQNEAQ (reference sequence). V was pared by 5 bases and J by 4 bases, with 5 bases of the junction left unmatched. This sample stems from a study of naive and memory T cell subsets. Findings and limits, study-wide: Higher TCR numbers at tuberculin sites reflect T cell infiltration, per interpretation.

Treatment of the sample: skin biopsy from PPD injection site in Mantoux-positive individual. A UMI-containing oligonucleotide was joined by 3' ligation to the TCR cDNA template. Biopsied sites were PPD injections in people with a positive Mantoux test. The V call is TRBV7-9, the J call TRBJ2-1; TRBD2 matches 7 bases. The starting material was skin, obtained from a tuberculin skin test site. This clonotype was sampled from an adult in good health. The CDR3 bases are TGTGCCAGCAGCCCCGGGACTATTTACAATGAGCAGTTCTTC. Amino acid sequence: CASSPGTIYNEQFF.